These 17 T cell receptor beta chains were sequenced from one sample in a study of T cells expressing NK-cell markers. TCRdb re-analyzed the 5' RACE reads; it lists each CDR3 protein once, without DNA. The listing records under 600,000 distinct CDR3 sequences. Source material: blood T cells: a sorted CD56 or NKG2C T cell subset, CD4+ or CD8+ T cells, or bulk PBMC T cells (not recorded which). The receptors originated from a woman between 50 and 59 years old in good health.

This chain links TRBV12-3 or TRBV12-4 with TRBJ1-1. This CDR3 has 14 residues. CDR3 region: CASSRVFSNTEAFF.

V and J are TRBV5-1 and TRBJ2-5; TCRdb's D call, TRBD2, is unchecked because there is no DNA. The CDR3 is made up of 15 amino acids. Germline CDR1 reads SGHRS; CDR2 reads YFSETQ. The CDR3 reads CASSLVGGVQETQYF.

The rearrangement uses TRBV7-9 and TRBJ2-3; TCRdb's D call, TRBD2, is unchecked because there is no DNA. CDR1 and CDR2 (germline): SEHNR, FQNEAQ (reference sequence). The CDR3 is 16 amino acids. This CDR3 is CASSMSALADTDTQYF.

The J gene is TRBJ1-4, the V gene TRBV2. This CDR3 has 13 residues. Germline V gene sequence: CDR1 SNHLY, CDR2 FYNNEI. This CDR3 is CAAGLATNEKLFF.

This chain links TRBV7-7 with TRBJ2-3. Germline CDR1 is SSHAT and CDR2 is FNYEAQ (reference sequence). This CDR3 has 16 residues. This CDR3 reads CASSLRVRDHGDTQYF. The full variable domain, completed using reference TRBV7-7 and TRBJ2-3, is GAGVSQSPRYKVTKRGQDVTLRCDPISSHATLYWYQQALGQGPEFLTYFNYEAQPDKSGLPSDRFSAERPEGSISTLTIQRTEQRDSAMYRCASSLRVRDHGDTQYFGPGTRLTVL.

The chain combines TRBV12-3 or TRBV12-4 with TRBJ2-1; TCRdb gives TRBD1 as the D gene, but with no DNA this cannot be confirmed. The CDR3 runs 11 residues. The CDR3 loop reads CATARTNEQFF.

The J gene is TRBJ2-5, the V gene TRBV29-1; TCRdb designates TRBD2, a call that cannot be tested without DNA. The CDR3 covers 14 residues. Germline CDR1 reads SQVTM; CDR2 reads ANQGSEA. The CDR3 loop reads CSVDWTSSLETQYF.

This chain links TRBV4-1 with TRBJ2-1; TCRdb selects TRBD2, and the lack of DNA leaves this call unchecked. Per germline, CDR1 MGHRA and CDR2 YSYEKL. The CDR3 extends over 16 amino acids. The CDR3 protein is CASSHYGPSSYNEQFF.

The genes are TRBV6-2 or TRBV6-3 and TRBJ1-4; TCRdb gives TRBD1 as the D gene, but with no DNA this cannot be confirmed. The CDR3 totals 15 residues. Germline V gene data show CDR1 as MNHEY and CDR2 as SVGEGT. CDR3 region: CASTTRGQGYEKLFF.

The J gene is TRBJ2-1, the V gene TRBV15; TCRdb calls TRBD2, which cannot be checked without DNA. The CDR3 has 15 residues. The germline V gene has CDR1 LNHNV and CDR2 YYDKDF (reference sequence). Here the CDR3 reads CATSKGLPIYNEQFF.

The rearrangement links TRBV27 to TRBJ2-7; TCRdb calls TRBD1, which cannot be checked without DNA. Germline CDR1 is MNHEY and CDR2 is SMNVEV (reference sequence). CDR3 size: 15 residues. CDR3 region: CASSLGGRTDMEQYF.

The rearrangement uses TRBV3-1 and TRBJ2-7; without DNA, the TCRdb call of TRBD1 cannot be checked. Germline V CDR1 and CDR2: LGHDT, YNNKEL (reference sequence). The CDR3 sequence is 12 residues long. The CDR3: CASGGPRSEQYF.

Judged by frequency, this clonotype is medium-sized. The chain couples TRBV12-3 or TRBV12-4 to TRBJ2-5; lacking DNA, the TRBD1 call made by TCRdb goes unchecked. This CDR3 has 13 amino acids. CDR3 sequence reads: CASSLGTGRTQYF.

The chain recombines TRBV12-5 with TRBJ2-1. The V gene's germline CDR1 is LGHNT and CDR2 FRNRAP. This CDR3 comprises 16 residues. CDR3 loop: CASGLVLGVAYNEQFF.

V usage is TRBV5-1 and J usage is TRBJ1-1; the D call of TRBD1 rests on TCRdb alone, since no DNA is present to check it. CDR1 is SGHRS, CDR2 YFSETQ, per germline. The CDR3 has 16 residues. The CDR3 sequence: CASSWKTGTVGTEAFF. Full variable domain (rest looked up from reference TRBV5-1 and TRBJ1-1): KAGVTQTPRYLIKTRGQQVTLSCSPISGHRSVSWYQQTPGQGLQFLFEYFSETQRNKGNFPGRFSGRQFSNSRSEMNVSTLELGDSALYLCASSWKTGTVGTEAFFGQGTRLTVV.

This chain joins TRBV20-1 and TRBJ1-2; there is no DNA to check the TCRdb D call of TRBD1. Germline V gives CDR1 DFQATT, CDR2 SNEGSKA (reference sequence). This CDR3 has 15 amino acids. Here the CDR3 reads CSARGGQGIQYGYTF.

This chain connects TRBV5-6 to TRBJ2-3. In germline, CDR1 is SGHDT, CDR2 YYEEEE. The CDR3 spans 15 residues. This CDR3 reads CASATVRLSTDTQYF. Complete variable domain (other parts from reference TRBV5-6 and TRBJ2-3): DAGVTQSPTHLIKTRGQQVTLRCSPKSGHDTVSWYQQALGQGPQFIFQYYEEEERQRGNFPDRFSGHQFPNYSSELNVNALLLGDSALYLCASATVRLSTDTQYFGPGTRLTVL.